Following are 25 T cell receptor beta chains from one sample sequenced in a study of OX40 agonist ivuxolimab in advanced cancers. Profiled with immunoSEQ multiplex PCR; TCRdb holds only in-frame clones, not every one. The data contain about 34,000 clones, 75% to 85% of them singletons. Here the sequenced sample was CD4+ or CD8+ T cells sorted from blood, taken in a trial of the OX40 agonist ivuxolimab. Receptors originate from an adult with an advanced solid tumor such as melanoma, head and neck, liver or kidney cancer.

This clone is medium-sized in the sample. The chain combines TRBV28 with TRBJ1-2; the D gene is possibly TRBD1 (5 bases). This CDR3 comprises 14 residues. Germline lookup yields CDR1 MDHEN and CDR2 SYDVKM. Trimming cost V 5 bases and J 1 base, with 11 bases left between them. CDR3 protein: CASSPRTFNYGYTF. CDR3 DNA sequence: TGTGCCAGCAGTCCCCGGACATTTAACTATGGCTACACCTTC.

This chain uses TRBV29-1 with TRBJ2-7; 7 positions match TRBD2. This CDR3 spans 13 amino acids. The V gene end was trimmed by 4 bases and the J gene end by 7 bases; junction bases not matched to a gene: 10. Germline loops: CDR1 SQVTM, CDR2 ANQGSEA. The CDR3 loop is CSVGRGDRGEQYF. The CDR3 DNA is TGCAGCGTTGGCCGGGGGGACCGGGGGGAGCAGTACTTC.

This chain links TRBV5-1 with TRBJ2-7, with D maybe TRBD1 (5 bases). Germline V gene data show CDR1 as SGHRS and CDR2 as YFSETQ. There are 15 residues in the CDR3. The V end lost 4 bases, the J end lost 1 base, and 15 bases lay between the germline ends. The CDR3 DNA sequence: TGCGCCAGCAGCCCAGGGAATAGTGGATCCTACGAGCAGTACTTC. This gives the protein CASSPGNSGSYEQYF.

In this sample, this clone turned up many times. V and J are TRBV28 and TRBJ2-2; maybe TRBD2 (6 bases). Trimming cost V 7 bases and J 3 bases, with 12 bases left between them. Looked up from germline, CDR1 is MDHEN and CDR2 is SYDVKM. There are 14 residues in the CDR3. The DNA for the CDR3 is TGTGCCAGCAAGTCGGGAGCAGACACCGGGGAGCTGTTTTTT. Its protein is CASKSGADTGELFF.

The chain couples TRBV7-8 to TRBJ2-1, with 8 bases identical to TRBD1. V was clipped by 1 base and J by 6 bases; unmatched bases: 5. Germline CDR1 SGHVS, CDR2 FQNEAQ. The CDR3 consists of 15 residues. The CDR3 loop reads CASSLGGTGTNEQFF. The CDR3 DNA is TGTGCCAGCAGCTTAGGAGGGACAGGTACCAATGAGCAGTTCTTC.

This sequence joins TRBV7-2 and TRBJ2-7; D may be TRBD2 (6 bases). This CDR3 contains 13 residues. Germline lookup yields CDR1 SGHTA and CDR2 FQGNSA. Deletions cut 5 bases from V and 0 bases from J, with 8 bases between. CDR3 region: CASSPTSSYEQYF. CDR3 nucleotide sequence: TGTGCCAGCAGCCCGACTAGCTCCTACGAGCAGTACTTC.

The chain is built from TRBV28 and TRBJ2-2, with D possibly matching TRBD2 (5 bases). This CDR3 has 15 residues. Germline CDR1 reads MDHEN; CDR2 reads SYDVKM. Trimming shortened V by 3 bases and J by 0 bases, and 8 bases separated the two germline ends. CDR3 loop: CASSLGVSNTGELFF. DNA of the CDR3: TGTGCCAGCAGTTTGGGAGTGTCGAACACCGGGGAGCTGTTTTTT.

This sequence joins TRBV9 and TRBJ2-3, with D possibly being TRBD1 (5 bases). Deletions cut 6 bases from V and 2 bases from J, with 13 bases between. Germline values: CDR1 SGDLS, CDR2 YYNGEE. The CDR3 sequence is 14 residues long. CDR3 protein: CASTQGAATDTQYF. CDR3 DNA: TGTGCCAGCACCCAAGGGGCCGCCACAGATACGCAGTATTTT.

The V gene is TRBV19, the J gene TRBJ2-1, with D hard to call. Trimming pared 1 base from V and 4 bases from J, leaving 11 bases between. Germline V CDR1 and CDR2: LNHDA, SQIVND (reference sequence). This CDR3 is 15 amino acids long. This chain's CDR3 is CASSIGSSKYNEQFF. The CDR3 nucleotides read TGTGCCAGTAGTATAGGCAGTTCCAAGTACAATGAGCAGTTCTTC. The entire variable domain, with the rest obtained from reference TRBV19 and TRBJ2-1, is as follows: DGGITQSPKYLFRKEGQNVTLSCEQNLNHDAMYWYRQDPGQGLRLIYYSQIVNDFQKGDIAEGYSVSREKKESFPLTVTSAQKNPTAFYLCASSIGSSKYNEQFFGPGTRLTVL.

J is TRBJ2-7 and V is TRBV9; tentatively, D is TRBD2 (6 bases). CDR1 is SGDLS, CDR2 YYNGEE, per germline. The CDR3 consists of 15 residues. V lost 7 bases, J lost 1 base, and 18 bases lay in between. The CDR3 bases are TGTGCCAGCTCCCGAGGGTCGGGGGTTTCCTACGAGCAGTACTTC. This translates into CASSRGSGVSYEQYF.

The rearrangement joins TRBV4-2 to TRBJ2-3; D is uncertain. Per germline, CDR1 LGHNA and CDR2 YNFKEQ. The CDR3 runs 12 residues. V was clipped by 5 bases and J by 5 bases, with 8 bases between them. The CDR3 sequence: CASSLALDTQYF. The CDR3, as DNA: TGTGCCAGCAGCTTGGCACTAGATACGCAGTATTTT.

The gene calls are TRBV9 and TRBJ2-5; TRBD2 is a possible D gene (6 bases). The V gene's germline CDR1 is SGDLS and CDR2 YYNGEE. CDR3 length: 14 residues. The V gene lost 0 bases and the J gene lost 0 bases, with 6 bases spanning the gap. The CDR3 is CASSVAGDQETQYF. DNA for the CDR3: TGTGCCAGCAGCGTAGCGGGAGACCAAGAGACCCAGTACTTC.

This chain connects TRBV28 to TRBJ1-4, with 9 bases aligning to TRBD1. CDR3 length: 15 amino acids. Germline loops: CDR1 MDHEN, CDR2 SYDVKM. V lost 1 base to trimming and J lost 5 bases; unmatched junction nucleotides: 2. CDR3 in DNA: TGTGCCAGCAGTTTATACAGGGGGCGAAATGAAAAACTGTTTTTT. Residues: CASSLYRGRNEKLFF.

The CDR3 spells CASSEVSPSHEQFF. CDR3 sequence (DNA): TGTGCCAGCAGTGAAGTAAGCCCAAGTCATGAGCAGTTCTTC. The V gene is TRBV6-4, the J gene TRBJ2-1; D gene uncertain. Germline V gene sequence: CDR1 MRHNA, CDR2 SNTAGT. V gave up 3 bases and J gave up 8 bases, with 14 bases separating them. The CDR3 covers 14 residues.

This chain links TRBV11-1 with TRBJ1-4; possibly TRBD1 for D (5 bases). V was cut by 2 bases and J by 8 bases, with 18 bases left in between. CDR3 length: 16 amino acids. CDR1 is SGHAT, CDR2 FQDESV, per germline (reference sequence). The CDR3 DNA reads TGTGCCAGCAGCTTACTCCCCCAGGGATTCAACGAAAAACTGTTTTTT. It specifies CASSLLPQGFNEKLFF.

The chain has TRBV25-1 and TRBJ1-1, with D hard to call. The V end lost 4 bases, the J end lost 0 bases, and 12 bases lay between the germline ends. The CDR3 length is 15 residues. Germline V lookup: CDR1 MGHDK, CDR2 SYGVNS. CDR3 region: CASSGGLGMNTEAFF. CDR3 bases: TGTGCCAGCAGTGGGGGTCTGGGCATGAACACTGAAGCTTTCTTT.

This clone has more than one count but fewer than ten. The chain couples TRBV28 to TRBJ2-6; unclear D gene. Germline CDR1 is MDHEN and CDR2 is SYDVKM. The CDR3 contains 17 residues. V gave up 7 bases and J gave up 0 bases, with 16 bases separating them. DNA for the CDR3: TGTGCCAGCACTCCCCCGGACGCCCGCTCTGGGGCCAACGTCCTGACTTTC. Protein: CASTPPDARSGANVLTF.

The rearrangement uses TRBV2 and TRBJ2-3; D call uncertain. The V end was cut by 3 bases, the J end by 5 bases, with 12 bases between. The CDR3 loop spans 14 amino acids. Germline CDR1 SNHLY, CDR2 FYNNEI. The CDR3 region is CASSDRLLEDTQYF. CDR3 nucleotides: TGTGCCAGCAGTGACCGCCTTCTGGAAGATACGCAGTATTTT.

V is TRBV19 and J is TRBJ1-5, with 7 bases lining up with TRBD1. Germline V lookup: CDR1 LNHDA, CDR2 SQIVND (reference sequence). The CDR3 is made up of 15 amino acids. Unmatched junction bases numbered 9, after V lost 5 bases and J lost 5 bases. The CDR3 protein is CASSALTGMDQPQHF. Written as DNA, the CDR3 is TGTGCCAGTAGTGCCTTGACAGGGATGGATCAGCCCCAGCATTTT.

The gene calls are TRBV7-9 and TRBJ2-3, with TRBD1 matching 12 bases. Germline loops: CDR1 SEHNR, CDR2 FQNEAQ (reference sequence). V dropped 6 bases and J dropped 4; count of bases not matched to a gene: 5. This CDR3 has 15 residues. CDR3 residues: CASSSGTGGSDTQYF. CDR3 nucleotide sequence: TGTGCCAGCAGTTCCGGGACAGGGGGCTCAGATACGCAGTATTTT.

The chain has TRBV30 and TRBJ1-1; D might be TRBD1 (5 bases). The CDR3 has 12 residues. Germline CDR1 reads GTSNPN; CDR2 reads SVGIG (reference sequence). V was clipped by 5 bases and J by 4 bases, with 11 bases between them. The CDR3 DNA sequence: TGTGCCTGGGGGGCGGGGAGCACTGAAGCTTTCTTT. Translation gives CAWGAGSTEAFF.

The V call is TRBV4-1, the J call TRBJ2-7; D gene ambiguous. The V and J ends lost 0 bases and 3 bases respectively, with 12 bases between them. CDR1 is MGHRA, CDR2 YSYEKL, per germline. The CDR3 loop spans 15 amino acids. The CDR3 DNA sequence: TGCGCCAGCAGCCAAGAAATTCCTGGCTTCTACGAGCAGTACTTC. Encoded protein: CASSQEIPGFYEQYF.

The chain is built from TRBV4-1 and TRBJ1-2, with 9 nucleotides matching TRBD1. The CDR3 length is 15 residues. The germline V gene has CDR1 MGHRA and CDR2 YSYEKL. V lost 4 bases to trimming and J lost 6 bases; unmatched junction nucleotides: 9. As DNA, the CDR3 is TGCGCCAGCAGCCTTCGGACAGGGGAGAAGAATGGCTACACCTTC. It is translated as CASSLRTGEKNGYTF.

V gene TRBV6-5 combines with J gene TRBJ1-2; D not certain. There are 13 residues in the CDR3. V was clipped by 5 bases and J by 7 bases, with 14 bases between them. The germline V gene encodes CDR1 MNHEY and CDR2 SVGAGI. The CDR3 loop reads CASSELEFGGYTF. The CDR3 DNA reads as TGTGCCAGCAGTGAACTTGAATTCGGTGGCTACACCTTC.

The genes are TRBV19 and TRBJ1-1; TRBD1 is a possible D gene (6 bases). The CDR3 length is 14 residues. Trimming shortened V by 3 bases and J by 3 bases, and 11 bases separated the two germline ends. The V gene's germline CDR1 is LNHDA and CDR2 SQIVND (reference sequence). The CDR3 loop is CASSMGGAHTEAFF. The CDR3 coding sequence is TGTGCCAGTAGTATGGGGGGGGCCCACACTGAAGCTTTCTTT. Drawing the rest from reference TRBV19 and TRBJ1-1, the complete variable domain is DGGITQSPKYLFRKEGQNVTLSCEQNLNHDAMYWYRQDPGQGLRLIYYSQIVNDFQKGDIAEGYSVSREKKESFPLTVTSAQKNPTAFYLCASSMGGAHTEAFFGQGTRLTVV.